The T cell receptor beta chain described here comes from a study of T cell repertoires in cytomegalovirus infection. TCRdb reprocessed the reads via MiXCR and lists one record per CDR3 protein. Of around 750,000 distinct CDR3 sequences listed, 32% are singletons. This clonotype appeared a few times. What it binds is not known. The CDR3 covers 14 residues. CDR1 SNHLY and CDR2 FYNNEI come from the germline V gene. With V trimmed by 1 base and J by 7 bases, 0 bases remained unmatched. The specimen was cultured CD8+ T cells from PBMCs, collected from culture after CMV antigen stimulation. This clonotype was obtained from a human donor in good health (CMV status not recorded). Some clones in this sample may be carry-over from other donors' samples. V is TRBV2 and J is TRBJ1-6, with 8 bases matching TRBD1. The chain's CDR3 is CASSEGTGNSPLHF. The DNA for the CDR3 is TGTGCCAGCAGTGAAGGGACAGGGAATTCACCCCTCCACTTT.